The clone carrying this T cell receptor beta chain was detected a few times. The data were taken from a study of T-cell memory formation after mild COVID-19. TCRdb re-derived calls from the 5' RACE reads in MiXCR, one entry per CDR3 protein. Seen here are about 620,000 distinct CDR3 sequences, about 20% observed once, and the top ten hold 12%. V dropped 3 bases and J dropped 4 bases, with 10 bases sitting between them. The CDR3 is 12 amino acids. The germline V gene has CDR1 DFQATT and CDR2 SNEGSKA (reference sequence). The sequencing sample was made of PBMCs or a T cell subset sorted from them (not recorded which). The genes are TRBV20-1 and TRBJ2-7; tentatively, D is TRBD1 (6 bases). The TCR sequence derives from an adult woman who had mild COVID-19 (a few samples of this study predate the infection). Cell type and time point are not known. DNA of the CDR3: TGCAGTGCTAGTCAGGGGATGTACGAGCAGTACTTC. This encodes CSASQGMYEQYF.